One and the same sample provided the 21 T cell receptor beta chains below, sequenced in a study of OX40 agonist ivuxolimab in advanced cancers. Method: immunoSEQ multiplex PCR; TCRdb's copy keeps in-frame clones and lacks some. This table holds some 110,000 clones, just over 90% found once. Sequencing used CD4+ or CD8+ T cells sorted from blood, obtained in a trial of the OX40 agonist ivuxolimab. Source of these receptors: an adult with an advanced solid tumor such as melanoma, head and neck, liver or kidney cancer.

This sequence joins TRBV6-6 and TRBJ1-3; no clear D. Germline values: CDR1 MNHNY, CDR2 SVGAGI (reference sequence). The CDR3 runs to 13 residues. Deletions cut 3 bases from V and 4 bases from J, with 7 bases between. CDR3 loop: CASSYYTGNTIYF. CDR3 DNA sequence: TGTGCCAGCAGTTATTACACCGGAAACACCATATATTTT.

The chain carries TRBV5-1 and TRBJ1-4, with D unclear. This CDR3 is 14 amino acids long. V lost 0 bases to trimming and J lost 4 bases, with 7 bases between them. Germline CDR1 and CDR2: SGHRS and YFSETQ. CDR3 sequence: CASSLDKGNEKLFF. CDR3 DNA sequence: TGCGCCAGCAGCTTGGACAAGGGTAATGAAAAACTGTTTTTT.

The chain carries TRBV28 and TRBJ2-7; the D is unclear. The germline gives CDR1 MDHEN, CDR2 SYDVKM. Deletions cut 1 base from V and 5 bases from J, with 6 bases between. The CDR3 runs 12 residues. The CDR3 here is CASSLFPNEQYF. The CDR3, as DNA: TGTGCCAGCAGTTTATTCCCCAACGAGCAGTACTTC.

The rearrangement uses TRBV7-8 and TRBJ2-7; perhaps TRBD1 as D (5 bases). The CDR3 has 16 residues. Germline CDR1 and CDR2: SGHVS and FQNEAQ. The ends were cut back, 1 base at V and 9 bases at J, with 22 bases in the middle. CDR3 DNA: TGTGCCAGCAGCTTAGGGGTAGGCAGGGCACTCGCAGGGCAGTACTTC. It is translated as CASSLGVGRALAGQYF.

The CDR3, as DNA: TGTGCCAGCAGCAAAGCTGGTGCGGAAGAGACCCAGTACTTC. As protein: CASSKAGAEETQYF. The chain employs TRBV21-1 and TRBJ2-5; the table's D gene call, TRBD2, was not cross checked with the DNA. TRBV21-1 is marked as a pseudogene. CDR3 length equals 14 residues.

This clone was observed a single time. The gene calls are TRBV6-4 and TRBJ2-2; TRBD1 agrees at 8 bases. The V and J ends lost 8 bases and 5 bases, in that order; junction bases with no gene match: 13. CDR1 MRHNA and CDR2 SNTAGT come from the germline V gene. The CDR3 sequence is 16 residues long. CDR3 sequence (DNA): TGTGCCAGCGCCCTCCGGCAGGGGGCTCGAACCGGGGAGCTGTTTTTT. It is translated as CASALRQGARTGELFF.

In its sample, this clone was seen once. CDR3 protein: CASSPPSGDPGELFF. The DNA for the CDR3 is TGTGCCAGCTCACCACCGAGCGGGGATCCCGGGGAGCTGTTTTTT. The chain employs TRBV18 and TRBJ2-2; 7 bases agree with TRBD2. The CDR3 sequence is 15 residues long. The trim removed 0 bases at V and 6 bases at J, leaving 4 bases unmatched. Germline CDR1 KGHSH, CDR2 LQKENI. Using reference TRBV18 and TRBJ2-2 for the parts outside the CDR3, the full variable domain is NAGVMQNPRHLVRRRGQEARLRCSPMKGHSHVYWYRQLPEEGLKFMVYLQKENIIDESGMPKERFSAEFPKEGPSILRIQQVVRGDSAAYFCASSPPSGDPGELFFGEGSRLTVL.

The chain joins TRBV6-5 to TRBJ2-7; D remains unclear. The ends were cut back, 7 bases at V and 7 bases at J, with 20 bases in the middle. Germline CDR1 reads MNHEY; CDR2 reads SVGAGI. The CDR3 has 14 amino acids. The CDR3, as DNA: TGTGCCAGCAAACCCTCACTGGGCTCGGAAGAGCAGTACTTC. It encodes CASKPSLGSEEQYF.

This sequence joins TRBV6-1 and TRBJ1-1; D is uncertain. The CDR3 totals 13 residues. Trimming shortened V by 2 bases and J by 6 bases, and 10 bases separated the two germline ends. CDR1 and CDR2 from the germline V gene are MNHNS and SASEGT. CDR3 nucleotides: TGTGCCAGCAGTGAAATACCCATCCCTGAAGCTTTCTTT. Residues: CASSEIPIPEAFF.

This clone was seen a few times. V usage is TRBV7-8 and J usage is TRBJ1-2, with 9 nucleotides matching TRBD1. V was pared by 5 bases and J by 4 bases, with 5 bases of the junction left unmatched. From germline, CDR1 is SGHVS and CDR2 FQNEAQ. The CDR3 is 14 residues long. CDR3 nucleotides: TGTGCCAGCAGCCGGGGGACAGGGAGCTATGGCTACACCTTC. The encoded protein is CASSRGTGSYGYTF.

The rearrangement links TRBV9 to TRBJ1-1; D is uncertain. Germline values: CDR1 SGDLS, CDR2 YYNGEE. V was clipped by 7 bases and J by 5 bases, with 18 bases between them. The CDR3 extends over 14 amino acids. CDR3 in amino acids: CASRAGSVTTEAFF. For the CDR3, the DNA is TGTGCCAGCCGAGCGGGCAGCGTTACAACTGAAGCTTTCTTT. The whole variable domain, filled in from reference TRBV9 and TRBJ1-1, reads DSGVTQTPKHLITATGQRVTLRCSPRSGDLSVYWYQQSLDQGLQFLIQYYNGEERAKGNILERFSAQQFPDLHSELNLSSLELGDSALYFCASRAGSVTTEAFFGQGTRLTVV.

The chain uses TRBV2 and TRBJ1-6, with TRBD1 identical over 10 bases. The CDR3 is made up of 15 amino acids. Per the germline V gene, CDR1 is SNHLY and CDR2 is FYNNEI. V was clipped by 8 bases and J by 10 bases; unmatched bases: 11. CDR3 bases: TGTGCCAGCGGCCGGGACAGGGGTTTGGGGTCACCCCTCCACTTT. Translated: CASGRDRGLGSPLHF. Full variable domain (remainder filled in from reference TRBV2 and TRBJ1-6): EPEVTQTPSHQVTQMGQEVILRCVPISNHLYFYWYRQILGQKVEFLVSFYNNEISEKSEIFDDQFSVERPDGSNFTLKIRSTKLEDSAMYFCASGRDRGLGSPLHFGNGTRLTVT.

This sequence joins TRBV27 and TRBJ1-1, with 8 positions matching TRBD1. The V and J ends lost 7 bases and 0 bases, in that order; junction bases with no gene match: 13. The CDR3 is 17 residues long. The germline V gene has CDR1 MNHEY and CDR2 SMNVEV (reference sequence). The CDR3 DNA reads as TGTGCCAGCACCTCCGGGACAGGAAGATACATGAACACTGAAGCTTTCTTT. Encoded protein: CASTSGTGRYMNTEAFF.

The genes are TRBV5-6 and TRBJ2-5; D not certain. The V gene lost 4 bases and the J gene lost 8 bases, with 24 bases spanning the gap. The CDR3 has 16 residues. Germline CDR1 SGHDT, CDR2 YYEEEE. The CDR3: CASSPETRLSFFTQYF. CDR3 DNA sequence: TGTGCCAGCAGCCCGGAGACAAGGCTCTCCTTCTTTACCCAGTACTTC.

The chain recombines TRBV7-9 with TRBJ2-5; TRBD2 matches at 7 bases. Matching the DNA end better, TRBJ2-7 makes the J call doubtful. CDR3 length: 14 amino acids. Germline V gene data show CDR1 as SEHNR and CDR2 as FQNEAQ (reference sequence). The CDR3: CASSPGTKAYEQYF. The CDR3 DNA is TGTGCCAGCAGCCCCGGGACTAAAGCCTACGAGCAGTACTTC.

CDR3: CASRLAGAGNEQFF. CDR3 coding DNA: TGTGCCAGCAGGCTAGCGGGAGCGGGTAATGAGCAGTTCTTC. The chain joins TRBV11-2 to TRBJ2-1, with 10 nucleotides matching TRBD2. Germline V gene lookup returns CDR1 SGHAT and CDR2 FQNNGV. J was trimmed by 7 bases and V by 6 bases; bases with no gene match: 6. This CDR3 is 14 amino acids long. Variable domain in full (rest from reference TRBV11-2 and TRBJ2-1): EAGVAQSPRYKIIEKRQSVAFWCNPISGHATLYWYQQILGQGPKLLIQFQNNGVVDDSQLPKDRFSAERLKGVDSTLKIQPAKLEDSAVYLCASRLAGAGNEQFFGPGTRLTVL.

The chain is built from TRBV7-6 and TRBJ2-5; no clear D. The length of the CDR3 is 12 residues. V was trimmed by 1 base and J by 4 bases, leaving 4 bases between them. Germline-derived CDR1 and CDR2 are SGHVS and FNYEAQ. CDR3 nucleotide sequence: TGTGCCAGCAGCTTAGTGACAGAGACCCAGTACTTC. Its translation is CASSLVTETQYF. The variable domain in full, with the rest retrieved from reference TRBV7-6 and TRBJ2-5, is GAGVSQSPRYKVTKRGQDVALRCDPISGHVSLYWYRQALGQGPEFLTYFNYEAQQDKSGLPNDRFSAERPEGSISTLTIQRTEQRDSAMYRCASSLVTETQYFGPGTRLLVL.

This chain uses TRBV7-2 with TRBJ1-3; D might be TRBD1 (6 bases). This CDR3 has 16 amino acids. The V gene lost 4 bases and the J gene lost 3 bases, with 16 bases spanning the gap. Germline assignment: CDR1 SGHTA and CDR2 FQGNSA. The CDR3 DNA reads TGTGCCAGCAGCTCCGAAGGACAGATACTTGGAAACACCATATATTTT. It codes for CASSSEGQILGNTIYF.

V and J are TRBV28 and TRBJ2-5; possibly TRBD2 for D (6 bases). The CDR3 is 12 amino acids. The V end lost 8 bases, the J end lost 0 bases, and 7 bases lay between the germline ends. Germline assignment: CDR1 MDHEN and CDR2 SYDVKM. The CDR3 loop is CASRGYQETQYF. The CDR3 region has the DNA TGTGCCAGCCGGGGGTACCAAGAGACCCAGTACTTC. The full variable domain, its missing parts supplied by reference TRBV28 and TRBJ2-5, is DVKVTQSSRYLVKRTGEKVFLECVQDMDHENMFWYRQDPGLGLRLIYFSYDVKMKEKGDIPEGYSVSREKKERFSLILESASTNQTSMYLCASRGYQETQYFGPGTRLLVL.

The chain carries TRBV7-9 and TRBJ1-2; TRBD1 aligns across 7 bases. Looked up from germline, CDR1 is SEHNR and CDR2 is FQNEAQ (reference sequence). The length of the CDR3 is 13 residues. Trimming cost V 1 base and J 7 bases; bases outside gene matches: 3. CDR3 coding DNA: TGTGCCAGCAGCTTAGTGACAGGGTTTGGCTACACCTTC. Encoded protein: CASSLVTGFGYTF.

This clone was detected a few times. The rearrangement uses TRBV11-1 and TRBJ1-6; D possibly corresponds to TRBD1 (6 bases). Germline V CDR1 and CDR2: SGHAT, FQDESV (reference sequence). Trimming removed 5 bases at V and 3 bases at J, with 11 bases between. The CDR3 totals 15 residues. As DNA, the CDR3 is TGTGCCAGCAGCCCCGACAGGAGCTATAATTCACCCCTCCACTTT. Its translation: CASSPDRSYNSPLHF.